This TCR beta chain emerged from a study of cytomegalovirus exposure and HLA in healthy donors (dated by TCRdb to about 2017). Notes on the research overall: An earlier analysis of approximately 640 of the donors reported 250 to 300 Gb of sequence data and 100 million to 140 million unique TCR beta sequences from roughly 200 million T cells. Roughly 290 gigabases of sequencing data and around 90 million unique TCR sequences made up an early release that covered 500 to 650 HLA-typed donors. Of the roughly 420 genotyped donors, 65% to 90% were placed in the genetic ancestry cluster associated with self-reported Caucasian donors. The study aimed to test whether signatures of past pathogen exposure could be identified by cataloging public T cell receptors. The T cell repertoires of under 750 subjects were profiled by immunosequencing and related to cytomegalovirus serostatus. A separate validation cohort of approximately 130 different subjects was used in addition to the roughly 700-subject first cohort. To predict cytomegalovirus infection status, the study combined high-throughput TCR immunosequencing, statistical association of individual TCRs with disease status, and machine learning. A later analysis re-analyzed previously published TCR beta repertoires from several hundred donors and added high-resolution HLA genotyping to study TCR occurrence patterns. The later analysis used no new phenotypic data to find candidate immune exposures, relying instead on TCR beta sequences and their occurrence across donors. In an earlier analysis of 587 of the donors, high-throughput TCR beta sequencing was used to judge whether each TCR beta V gene segment behaved as functional or pseudogenic. Donor age, sex, ethnicity and CMV serostatus were compiled together with the repertoire data. A later genetic analysis took genome-wide SNP genotypes for about 55% of the roughly 670 donors and used that subset as a discovery cohort. Every discovery cohort repertoire had been produced on one sequencing platform. HLA typing covered class I and class II loci at four-digit resolution. The number of typed donors differed by locus: about 629-630 for A, B, C, DRB1 and DQB1; 500 to 550 for DQA1; 606 for DPA1; and some 470 for DPB1. Because of strong linkage in the cohort, a few DR-DQ haplotypes were treated as single units for association and clustering. Among about 400 genotyped donors of the cohort, an average of roughly 230,000 unique TCR beta nucleotide sequences was sequenced per donor, of which about 18% were non-productive. General study outcomes and caveats: In a later analysis, HLA-associated TCR beta chains were found to be more clonally expanded and to have lower generation probabilities than equally common non-associated chains. In vitro tests confirmed that a few of the cytomegalovirus-associated TCR beta chains recognize cytomegalovirus antigens. At a false discovery rate of 0.05, a later analysis linked 15,000 to 20,000 TCR beta sequences to specific HLA alleles. For the cohort, immune exposure information was limited to CMV serostatus. Roughly uniform sequencing depth across donors was assumed in presence/absence analyses, although this assumption may not hold. Most CMV-associated TCR beta chains appeared to be HLA-restricted in a later analysis, and the HLA associations seemed to be driven largely by CMV exposure. The study listed 150 to 200 TCR beta chains as associated with cytomegalovirus. A further reported finding was that TCR beta sequences accurately predicted the HLA-A and HLA-B alleles for most subjects in the first cohort. Broadly in line with IMGT annotations, most TCR beta V segments showed up in productive rearrangements about 90% or about 30% of the time in an earlier analysis of 587 of the donors. Correlated functional status among segregating V segments might be attributable to linkage disequilibrium, but an unknown experimental factor could not be ruled out. HLA typing was unavailable for some donors at each locus, so association tests used only the typed subset. V-gene and J-gene trimming of TCR beta chains was associated with a missense DCLRE1C variant in a later genetic analysis, and the association was replicated in an independent cohort. A cluster of highly shared sequence variants was judged likely to represent a technical artifact of the sequencing pipeline. In a later genetic analysis, fewer N-insertions in productive TCRs were reported among donors in an Asian-associated ancestry cluster than the roughly 700-donor mean. The authors suggested that the approach could potentially be extended to other disease states and immunological phenotypes. Some IMGT-functional V segments, including TRBV6-2 and TRBV6-3, could not be distinguished by the 87-base-pair reads and were therefore excluded. Strong co-occurrence of HLA alleles, especially DR and DQ, made assigning TCR associations to individual alleles difficult. In a later analysis, the rate of TCR association differed among HLA loci, with DRB1 alleles having the most associated TCRs and HLA-C alleles having the fewest. Across donors, most TCR sequences were observed very rarely, whereas some public TCRs were present in many individuals. The earlier analysis of some 560 of the donors excluded roughly 17 rarely observed V segments, including chromosome 9 orphons, because counts were too low. Cytomegalovirus status was reported to be diagnosed by the classifier with high specificity and sensitivity in both the original and validation cohorts. In this cohort, only TCR beta chains were sequenced, and detectable features were limited by the absence of alpha or paired-chain data. In a later analysis, several top co-occurrence clusters were reported to appear linked to parvovirus B19, influenza, CMV and Epstein-Barr virus.

For this clone: Its antigen is currently not known. No base quality values were provided; no much bigger clone lies one nucleotide off.

Library preparation used the immunoSEQ multiplex PCR assay. A mixture of 60 forward primers for TCR Vbeta segments and 13 reverse primers for TCR Jbeta segments was used in the multiplex PCR. A multiplex PCR assay on genomic DNA amplified the CDR3 region of rearranged TCR beta genes. On the Illumina HiSeq System, the amplified TCR beta libraries were sequenced as 87-base-pair reads. The study's own analysis went as follows. A later analysis tallied 70 million to 100 million unique TCR beta chains across the 660 or so repertoires, and 10 million to 11 million of those chains were shared by two or more donors. Raw reads were error-corrected and collapsed into unique sequences by a nearest-neighbor algorithm in which closely related sequences were merged to remove PCR and sequencing errors. To assign V, D and J gene segments, CDR3 sequences were aligned to IMGT reference sequences. For a sequence to be retained, at least a six-nucleotide match to both a V gene segment and a J gene segment was required. Rearrangements were classified as productive when the CDR3 lacked stop codons and remained in frame with V and J, and all other rearrangements were classified as non-productive. CDR3 was defined according to IMGT convention as the region running from the second conserved V-encoded cysteine to the conserved J-encoded phenylalanine. Sequences without an unambiguous match to a single V gene segment were excluded from the earlier analysis of approximately 600 of the donors. An earlier analysis of several hundred of the donors called V segments functional above 56.7% productive rearrangements and segregating when the between-donor standard deviation exceeded 5%. A statistical classification framework was built for diagnosing cytomegalovirus status from the catalog of TCR beta chain sequences. V and J gene assignment, in a later analysis, came from comparing TCR nucleotide sequences with IMGT/GENE-DB human TR gene sequences. Using the TCRdist pipeline, a later analysis assigned CDR3 sequences along with most-parsimonious VDJ recombination scenarios. In a later analysis, every TCR beta chain was defined by the combination of its CDR3 amino acid sequence and its V-gene family, and reads without a unique V-gene family were dropped. As a way to deal with suspected cross-contamination and a sequencing artifact, a later analysis dropped over 550 nucleotide sequences that were highly shared and had low generation probability. For each public chain, a later analysis derived a clonal expansion index from normalized ranks of inferred template counts within each repertoire. Generation probabilities in a later analysis came from a VDJ recombination model fitted to out-of-frame rearrangements, and those results were checked against IGoR. In a later analysis, TCR-TCR, TCR-HLA and TCR-CMV co-occurrence was scored with hypergeometric tests, and a repertoire-size bias correction was applied to TCR pairs. To estimate false discovery rates, a later analysis permuted the HLA or CMV assignments 20 times. In a later analysis, co-occurring TCRs were grouped with DBSCAN, and TCRdist sequence similarity was added when clustering was performed within HLA-allele-positive subsets. Repertoires with fewer than 30,000 or more than 120,000 public chains, plus five repertoires with anomalous nucleotide sharing, were excluded from co-occurrence clustering. TCRdb took this table from immuneACCESS and kept in-frame rearrangements with V and J called. Such tables lack part of the clones; where checked against another copy, unresolved V genes explain under half of the gap, and the rest is unexplained. Clone size and V and J calls were adopted from that table, with D and trimming inferred from the DNA. The sample has tens of thousands of clones on record, around 80% of them singletons. The ten most abundant clones make up less than 7% of the sample.

The cysteine opens and the phenylalanine closes a CDR3 of 13 amino acids. The DNA shown is the 39-base CDR3, in frame from base 1. Germline trimming: 4 bases from V, 4 bases from J; junction bases outside gene matches: 3. The germline V gene provides CDR1 MNHNS and CDR2 SASEGT. The cohort comprised approximately 700 healthy bone marrow donors. At the time of sampling, all cohort members were nominally healthy, though unrecorded immune exposures were likely present. The donor tested CMV seronegative, placing the donor among the 350 or so seronegative members of the cohort. A peripheral blood sample was collected from each donor, and TCR beta sequencing was performed on peripheral blood mononuclear cells. The Qiagen DNeasy Blood Extraction Kit was used to extract genomic DNA from the blood cell samples.

The origin of this receptor is a male donor in good health and CMV-seronegative. Sequencing was carried out using PBMCs. The receptor chain draws on TRBV6-1 and TRBJ2-7, with 8 bases aligning to TRBD1. The nucleotide sequence reads as follows: TGTGCCAGCAGTGGACGACAGGGGTACGAGCAGTACTTC. Translation gives CASSGRQGYEQYF.